This T cell receptor beta chain was sequenced in a study of monozygotic twins with inflammatory bowel disease. There are 15 residues in the CDR3. CDR1 and CDR2 (germline): DFQATT, SNEGSKA (reference sequence). Overall study results and limits: It was in IBD patients that TCRbeta diversity (inverse Simpson) was lower than in healthy co-twins.

The input for each TCR library was around 3.5 ug of total RNA. From the 5' RACE reads, TCRdb lists one entry per CDR3 protein and no DNA. This sample's clone table lists about 330,000 distinct CDR3 sequences. Worth noting for this clonotype: Antigen unknown.

Whole blood served as the source of total RNA, and no T cell sorting took place. This TCR derives from a human donor with ulcerative colitis or Crohn's disease, or a healthy co-twin of an affected twin (not recorded which). The rearrangement links TRBV20-1 to TRBJ1-1; the D call of TRBD1 rests on TCRdb alone, since no DNA is present to check it. The specimen sequenced was blood. CDR3 sequence: CSARGQGQGKTEAFF.